The 17 T cell receptor beta chains listed next were all sequenced from one sample in a study of T cell responses to AZD1222 COVID-19 vaccine. The repertoire was sequenced with immunoSEQ multiplex PCR; TCRdb's copy has only in-frame clones and lacks some. The sample records 120,000 to 150,000 clones, 90% being singletons. The source material was peripheral blood, sampled on day 0 of AZD1222 vaccination. Every receptor here comes from an adult in good health.

V is TRBV13 and J is TRBJ2-6; D not certain. Germline V gene data show CDR1 as PRHDT and CDR2 as FYEKMQ (reference sequence). The germline V and J ends were trimmed by 3 bases and 2 bases, with 2 bases remaining between them. The CDR3 loop spans 13 amino acids. The CDR3 here is CASSFAGANVLTF. The CDR3 coding sequence is TGTGCCAGCAGCTTCGCTGGGGCCAACGTCCTGACTTTC.

The count of this clone is one. The J gene is TRBJ1-4, the V gene TRBV7-9; 9 bases map to TRBD1. CDR3 length: 16 residues. CDR1 and CDR2 (germline): SEHNR, FQNEAQ (reference sequence). The V segment lost 5 bases and the J segment 7 bases; nucleotides outside the gene matches: 11. The CDR3, as DNA: TGTGCCAGCAGCATCGGAACAGGGGGCATGGGTGAAAAACTGTTTTTT. This codes for CASSIGTGGMGEKLFF.

This clone was recorded a few times. The V gene is TRBV5-1, the J gene TRBJ2-5; 7 bases map to TRBD1. The germline CDR1 and CDR2 sequences are SGHRS and YFSETQ. This CDR3 spans 15 amino acids. V shed 3 bases and J 5 bases; nucleotides not matched to a gene: 10. The chain's CDR3 is CASSSDRVGKETQYF. For the CDR3, the DNA is TGCGCCAGCAGCTCTGACAGGGTAGGCAAGGAGACCCAGTACTTC.

The CDR3 DNA follows: TGTGCCTGTCTGGGGAGCGGGAGAAAAACAGATACGCAGTATTTT. The encoded protein is CACLGSGRKTDTQYF. This chain joins TRBV30 and TRBJ2-3; TRBD2 aligns across 8 bases. Per the germline V gene, CDR1 is GTSNPN and CDR2 is SVGIG (reference sequence). The V gene end was trimmed by 6 bases and the J gene end by 3 bases; junction bases not matched to a gene: 11. The CDR3 runs 15 residues.

This chain joins TRBV5-6 and TRBJ2-1; TRBD1 might be the D (5 bases). Trimming pared 5 bases from V and 4 bases from J, leaving 7 bases between. CDR1 and CDR2 (germline): SGHDT, YYEEEE. CDR3 size: 12 residues. The CDR3 nucleotides are TGTGCCAGCAGGACAGTATACAATGAGCAGTTCTTC. Translating gives CASRTVYNEQFF.

The rearrangement links TRBV7-9 to TRBJ1-1; D call uncertain. The CDR3 is 12 amino acids. Germline V gene lookup returns CDR1 SEHNR and CDR2 FQNEAQ (reference sequence). Trimming stripped 4 bases from V and 3 bases from J, with 6 bases between. CDR3 amino acids: CASSYPDTEAFF. The CDR3 DNA is TGTGCCAGCAGCTACCCAGACACTGAAGCTTTCTTT.

The CDR3 reads CASSFRDGGSKDTQYF. The CDR3, as DNA: TGCGCCAGCAGCTTCCGGGACGGAGGCTCGAAAGATACGCAGTATTTT. J is TRBJ2-3 and V is TRBV5-1; D assignment may be TRBD1 or TRBD2 (5 bases each). Trimming took 2 bases from V and 5 from J, leaving 18 bases between them. CDR1 is SGHRS and CDR2 is YFSETQ in the germline V gene. This CDR3 spans 16 amino acids. The variable domain in full, with the rest retrieved from reference TRBV5-1 and TRBJ2-3, is KAGVTQTPRYLIKTRGQQVTLSCSPISGHRSVSWYQQTPGQGLQFLFEYFSETQRNKGNFPGRFSGRQFSNSRSEMNVSTLELGDSALYLCASSFRDGGSKDTQYFGPGTRLTVL.

In the case of this clone: Mismatch with germline at one junction end may stem from a read error. This chain joins TRBV6-5 and TRBJ1-3; D is perhaps TRBD1 (5 bases). The CDR3 is made up of 14 amino acids. The germline CDR1 and CDR2 sequences are MNHEY and SVGAGI. The CDR3 is CASSYGGSGNIIYF. CDR3 bases: TGTGCCAGCAGTTATGGGGGATCTGGAAACATCATATATTTT.

This clone has a single count. The chain is built from TRBV4-3 and TRBJ1-2, with unresolved D. The CDR3 sequence is 13 residues long. CDR1 and CDR2 (germline): LGHNA, YSLEER. Trimming removed 3 bases from V and 4 bases from J, with 9 bases in between. The CDR3 region is CASSHQNAYGYTF. The DNA for the CDR3 is TGCGCCAGCAGCCACCAGAACGCCTATGGCTACACCTTC.

This CDR3 is CASSLVGGQEQYF. CDR3 sequence (DNA): TGTGCCAGCAGCTTAGTGGGTGGGCAGGAGCAGTACTTC. This chain links TRBV7-2 with TRBJ2-7; D is unclear. Trimming removed 1 base from V and 7 bases from J, with 11 bases in between. CDR1 is SGHTA, CDR2 FQGNSA, per germline. This CDR3 has 13 amino acids.

V and J are TRBV5-8 and TRBJ1-2, with D hard to call. CDR3 length: 13 residues. Germline loops: CDR1 SGHTS, CDR2 YDEGEE. V lost 4 bases, J lost 6 bases, and 13 bases lay in between. CDR3 in DNA: TGTGCCAGCAGCCGTTCGGGGAATAATGGCTACACCTTC. Protein product: CASSRSGNNGYTF.

This rearrangement joins TRBV19 to TRBJ2-1; D remains ambiguous. Trimming took off 7 bases at V and 5 bases at J, with 15 bases between the two ends. Germline lookup yields CDR1 LNHDA and CDR2 SQIVND (reference sequence). The length of the CDR3 is 14 residues. This CDR3 reads CASKNRRPNNEQFF. DNA for the CDR3: TGTGCCAGTAAGAATCGGAGACCGAACAATGAGCAGTTCTTC.

This chain joins TRBV29-1 and TRBJ2-6; D is possibly TRBD2 (5 bases). V lost 4 bases to trimming and J lost 2 bases, with 15 bases between them. Germline values: CDR1 SQVTM, CDR2 ANQGSEA. The CDR3 loop spans 16 amino acids. This chain's CDR3 is CSVGSGSSAGANVLTF. The CDR3 DNA is TGCAGCGTTGGAAGCGGCAGTTCAGCTGGGGCCAACGTCCTGACTTTC.

The chain joins TRBV7-2 to TRBJ1-3; D is ambiguous. The CDR3 consists of 16 residues. The V gene lost 5 bases and the J gene lost 0 bases, with 14 bases spanning the gap. CDR1 is SGHTA and CDR2 is FQGNSA in the germline V gene. The CDR3 is CASSPDRRHSGNTIYF. In nucleotides, the CDR3 is TGTGCCAGCAGCCCAGATCGGAGGCACTCTGGAAACACCATATATTTT.

The V and J genes are TRBV6-2 or TRBV6-3 and TRBJ2-1; D is possibly TRBD1 or TRBD2 (6 bases each). This CDR3 spans 15 amino acids. Trimming took off 6 bases at V and 7 bases at J, with 19 bases between the two ends. Germline CDR1 and CDR2: MNHEY and SVGEGT. The CDR3 spells CASSSSDGGYNEQFF. The CDR3 DNA sequence: TGTGCCAGCAGCTCCTCGGACGGGGGCTATAATGAGCAGTTCTTC.

The genes are TRBV28 and TRBJ1-1; D uncertain. Germline loops: CDR1 MDHEN, CDR2 SYDVKM. There are 13 residues in the CDR3. Trimming cost V 7 bases and J 3 bases, with 12 bases left between them. The CDR3 sequence: CASNQLGYTEAFF. The CDR3 DNA reads as TGTGCCAGCAACCAACTAGGGTACACTGAAGCTTTCTTT.

This sequence joins TRBV19 and TRBJ1-4, with 7 positions matching TRBD1. Germline V gene sequence: CDR1 LNHDA, CDR2 SQIVND (reference sequence). CDR3 size: 16 residues. With V trimmed by 6 bases and J by 0 bases, 7 bases remained unmatched. CDR3 DNA: TGTGCCAGTAGCTCGGGACAGCTTGCAACTAATGAAAAACTGTTTTTT. Protein: CASSSGQLATNEKLFF.